The entry below gives a single T cell receptor beta chain sequence along with its context. Its cognate antigen is unknown. The source of the sample is a study of T-cell reconstitution after alpha-beta-depleted transplantation in children. Notes on the study in general: For some patients, TCRbeta diversity was high at day 60 because of recipient T cells and thymic progenitors that survived. Reportedly, alpha-beta T cells present about two months post-transplant originated from several hundred expanded clones of graft origin.

This CDR3 comprises 13 residues. Per germline, CDR1 DFQATT and CDR2 SNEGSKA (reference sequence). Deletions cut 2 bases from V and 7 bases from J, with 12 bases between. Preparation of the TCRbeta library involved a method that used unique molecular identifiers. TCRdb re-analysed the PCR reads in MiXCR, keeping a single row per CDR3 protein. Counted here are 700,000 to 850,000 distinct CDR3 sequences, around 17% occurring once; the ten biggest clones make up about 5%. The clonotype comes from a male patient younger than 18 who had a stem cell transplant for acute lymphoblastic leukemia, so the T cells may come from the graft donor. This material consisted of PBMCs, mostly from graft donor cells, taken 360 days after TCRalphabeta/CD19-depleted stem cell transplant. This chain joins TRBV20-1 and TRBJ2-1, with a possible D match to TRBD2 (6 bases). DNA for the CDR3: TGCAGTGCTAGACGGCAGGGAGGAAATGAGCAGTTCTTC. This sequence encodes CSARRQGGNEQFF.